This TCR beta chain is drawn from a study of neurological immune-mediated disorders. Study-level results: HTLV-1-associated myelopathy had the most TCR clonal expansion, while multiple sclerosis had the least, a level that fell below healthy controls.

The cDNA was generated through 5'RACE incorporating 10-nucleotide random UMIs. Sequencing runs each yielded over 180 million TCR-beta sequences from 15-18 subjects. TCRdb redid the calling of the 5' RACE reads with MiXCR, one entry per CDR3 protein. The sample includes fewer than 25,000 distinct CDR3 sequences, around an eighth seen only once; the top ten take more than 15%. In its sample, this clonotype was seen many times. Its cognate antigen is unknown. Sequencing was carried out using PBMCs. This TCR came from a woman aged 40 to 50 with HTLV-1-associated myelopathy (HAM/TSP).

The CDR3 here is CASSLRDGYNQPQHF. DNA of the CDR3: TGTGCCAGCAGTCTTCGGGACGGCTACAATCAGCCCCAGCATTTT. The chain links TRBV12-3 or TRBV12-4 to TRBJ1-5, with D possibly being TRBD1 (5 bases). V was pared by 5 bases and J by 3 bases, with 14 bases between. The CDR3 is made up of 15 amino acids.